Reported below is one T cell receptor beta chain. With V trimmed by 1 base and J by 0 bases, 4 bases remained unmatched. The CDR3 loop spans 18 amino acids. The germline gives CDR1 KGHSH, CDR2 LQKENI. The sample is drawn from a study of blood T cell repertoires in COVID-19. Study as a whole: Acute and convalescent COVID-19 samples came from the United States, Italy and Spain. The cDNA or gDNA used as material had been derived from T cells, B-cell-depleted T cells, or PBMCs.

As originally analysed: Estimates of nucleated cell counts were drawn from the amplification of reference gene primers. Assay: immunoSEQ multiplex PCR; the TCRdb copy retains only in-frame clones and omits some. That table furnishes V, J and clone size, whereas the DNA furnished D and trimming. The sample shows hundreds of thousands of clones, nearly 90% of them seen only once. This sequence joins TRBV18 and TRBJ2-2; 11 positions agree with TRBD2. The clonotype comes from a woman aged 18-29 years who had recovered from COVID-19. Sequenced sample: peripheral blood. The DNA for the CDR3 is TGTGCCAGCTCACCACGAACTAGCGGGAGCGCGAACACCGGGGAGCTGTTTTTT. This translates into CASSPRTSGSANTGELFF.